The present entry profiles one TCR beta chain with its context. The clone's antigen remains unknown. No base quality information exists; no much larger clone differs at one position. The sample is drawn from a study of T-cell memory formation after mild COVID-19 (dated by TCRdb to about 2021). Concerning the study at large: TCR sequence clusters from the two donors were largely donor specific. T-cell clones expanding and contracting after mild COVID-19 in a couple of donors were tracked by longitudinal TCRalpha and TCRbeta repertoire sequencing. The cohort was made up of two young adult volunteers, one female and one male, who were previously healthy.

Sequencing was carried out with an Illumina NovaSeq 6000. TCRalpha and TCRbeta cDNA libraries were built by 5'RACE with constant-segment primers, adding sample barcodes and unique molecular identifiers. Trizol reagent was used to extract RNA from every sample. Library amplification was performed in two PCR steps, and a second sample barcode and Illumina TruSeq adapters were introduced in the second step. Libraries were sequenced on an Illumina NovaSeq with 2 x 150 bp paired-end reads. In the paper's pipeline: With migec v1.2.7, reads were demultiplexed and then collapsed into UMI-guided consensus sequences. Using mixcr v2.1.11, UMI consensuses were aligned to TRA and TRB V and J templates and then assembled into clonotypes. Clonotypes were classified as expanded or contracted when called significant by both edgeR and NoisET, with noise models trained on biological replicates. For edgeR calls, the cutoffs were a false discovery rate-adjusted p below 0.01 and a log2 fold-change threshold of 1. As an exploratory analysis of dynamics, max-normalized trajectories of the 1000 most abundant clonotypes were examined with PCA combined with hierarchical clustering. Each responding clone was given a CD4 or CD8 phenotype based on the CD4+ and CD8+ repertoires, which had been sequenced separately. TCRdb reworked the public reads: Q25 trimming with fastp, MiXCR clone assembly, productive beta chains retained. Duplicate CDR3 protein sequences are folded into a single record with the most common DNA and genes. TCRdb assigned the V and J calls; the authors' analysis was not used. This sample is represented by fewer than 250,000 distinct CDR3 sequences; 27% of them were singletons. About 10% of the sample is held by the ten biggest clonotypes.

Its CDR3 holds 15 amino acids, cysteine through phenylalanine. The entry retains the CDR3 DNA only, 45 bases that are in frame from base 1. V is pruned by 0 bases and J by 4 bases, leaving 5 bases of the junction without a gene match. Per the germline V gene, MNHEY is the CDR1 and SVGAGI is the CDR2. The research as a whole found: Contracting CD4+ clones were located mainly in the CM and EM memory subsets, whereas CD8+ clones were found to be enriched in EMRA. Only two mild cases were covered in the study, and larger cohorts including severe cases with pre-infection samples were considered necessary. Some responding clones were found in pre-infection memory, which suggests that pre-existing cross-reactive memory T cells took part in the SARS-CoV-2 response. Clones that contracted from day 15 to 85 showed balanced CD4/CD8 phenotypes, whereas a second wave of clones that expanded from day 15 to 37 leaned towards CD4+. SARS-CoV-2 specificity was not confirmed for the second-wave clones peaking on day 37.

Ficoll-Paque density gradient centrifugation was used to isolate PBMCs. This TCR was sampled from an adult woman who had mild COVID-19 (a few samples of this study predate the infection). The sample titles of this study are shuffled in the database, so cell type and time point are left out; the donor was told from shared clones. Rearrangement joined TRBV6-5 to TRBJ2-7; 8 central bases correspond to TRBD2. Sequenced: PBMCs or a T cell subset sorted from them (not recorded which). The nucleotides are TGTGCCAGCAGTTACTCCATGACTAGCGTTTACGAGCAGTACTTC. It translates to CASSYSMTSVYEQYF.